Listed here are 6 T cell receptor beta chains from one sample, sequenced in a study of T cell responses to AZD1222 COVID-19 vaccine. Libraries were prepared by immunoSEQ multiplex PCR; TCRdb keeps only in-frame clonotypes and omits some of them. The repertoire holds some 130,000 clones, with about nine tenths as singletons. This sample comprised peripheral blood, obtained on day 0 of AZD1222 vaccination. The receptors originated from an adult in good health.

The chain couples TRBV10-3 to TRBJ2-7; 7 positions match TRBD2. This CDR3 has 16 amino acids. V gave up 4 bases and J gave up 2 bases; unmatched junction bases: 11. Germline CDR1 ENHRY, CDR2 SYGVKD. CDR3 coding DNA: TGTGCCATCAGTGGGGGAGACTCTAGCGGAACCTACGAGCAGTACTTC. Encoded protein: CAISGGDSSGTYEQYF.

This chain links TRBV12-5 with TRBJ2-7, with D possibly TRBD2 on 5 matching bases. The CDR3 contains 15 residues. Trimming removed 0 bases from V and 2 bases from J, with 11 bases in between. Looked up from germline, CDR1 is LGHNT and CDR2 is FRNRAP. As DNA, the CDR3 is TGTGCTAGTGGTTTGGTACTGGGAGCAGCCTACGAGCAGTACTTC. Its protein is CASGLVLGAAYEQYF.

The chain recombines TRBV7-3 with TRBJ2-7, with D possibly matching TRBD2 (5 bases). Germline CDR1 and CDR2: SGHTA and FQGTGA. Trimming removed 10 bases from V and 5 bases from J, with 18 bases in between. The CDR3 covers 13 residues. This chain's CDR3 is CATLGGGNHEQYF. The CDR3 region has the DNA TGTGCCACCCTGGGCGGAGGTAACCACGAGCAGTACTTC.

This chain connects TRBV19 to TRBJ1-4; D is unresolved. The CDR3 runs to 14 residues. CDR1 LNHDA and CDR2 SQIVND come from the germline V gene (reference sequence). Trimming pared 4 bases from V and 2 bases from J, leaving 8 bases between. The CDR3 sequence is CASSTAPTNEKLFF. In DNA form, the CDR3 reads TGTGCCAGTAGTACAGCCCCGACTAATGAAAAACTGTTTTTT.

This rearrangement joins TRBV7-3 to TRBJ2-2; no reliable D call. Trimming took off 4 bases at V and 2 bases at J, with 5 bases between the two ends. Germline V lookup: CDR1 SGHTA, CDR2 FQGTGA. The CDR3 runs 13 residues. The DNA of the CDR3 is TGTGCCAGCAGCTCCACCAACACCGGGGAGCTGTTTTTT. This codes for CASSSTNTGELFF. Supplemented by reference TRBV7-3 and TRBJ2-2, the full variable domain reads GAGVSQTPSNKVTEKGKYVELRCDPISGHTALYWYRQSLGQGPEFLIYFQGTGAADDSGLPNDRFFAVRPEGSVSTLKIQRTERGDSAVYLCASSSTNTGELFFGEGSRLTVL.

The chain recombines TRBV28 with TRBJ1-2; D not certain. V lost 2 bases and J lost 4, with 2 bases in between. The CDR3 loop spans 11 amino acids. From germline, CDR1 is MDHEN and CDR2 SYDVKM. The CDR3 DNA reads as TGTGCCAGCAGTTTAAGCTATGGCTACACCTTC. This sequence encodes CASSLSYGYTF.